The following is a T cell receptor (beta chain) sequence with its context. This clonotype was detected ten times or more. This clone's antigen is unknown. Base qualities were left out, and no much larger clone turns up one base away. TCR cDNA was made using 5'RACE template switching, a step that added a universal primer site and unique molecular identifiers. cDNA synthesis was primed from both the TCR alpha and TCR beta constant segments. Library amplification used two PCR steps, and the second PCR step added sample barcodes and sequencing adapters. Libraries were sequenced on Illumina HiSeq 2500 (2x100 bp) or NovaSeq (2x150 bp). The study's processing was this. MIGEC handled demultiplexing of reads and collapsing into UMI consensus sequences, while MiXCR performed V(D)J alignment. Vaccine-responding clonotypes were identified with edgeR using replicate PBMC samples, with FDR below 0.01 and a log2 fold change above 5 up to day 15 being required. Bulk clonotypes were assigned CD4 or CD8 identity according to which sequenced CD4 or CD8 repertoire held them at higher abundance. The public reads were quality trimmed at Q25 with fastp and then assembled into clones with MiXCR by TCRdb, keeping productive beta chains. Rows are combined by CDR3 protein, so each entry shows the most common genes and DNA. The V and J calls shown here were made by TCRdb, not taken from the authors' results. This sample has approximately 550,000 distinct CDR3 sequences in its table, and about 19% of those were observed once. The top ten constitute 13% to 15% of the sample.

Including cysteine and phenylalanine, the CDR3 has 13 amino acids. Just the 39-base CDR3 DNA is kept, in frame starting at base 1. For this chain, trimming is 4 bases at the V end and 4 bases at the J end, and the number of junction bases without a gene match is 3. CDR1 and CDR2 (DFQATT, SNEGSKA) derive from the germline V gene (reference sequence). The label giving this sample's treatment or condition can be read as: live attenuated yellow fever vaccine strain. At each blood-draw timepoint, two biological replicates of bulk PBMCs were collected. PBMCs were isolated from peripheral blood using a standard Ficoll-Paque protocol. TriZol was used to extract RNA from bulk PBMCs, CD4 and CD8 fractions, and dextramer-positive and dextramer-negative fractions. The data belong to a study of T cells after yellow fever vaccination (dated by TCRdb to between 2019 and 2020). Study-level background: The SMART-Seq v4 Ultra Low Input RNA kit was used to prepare libraries from fractions with low cell numbers. To follow T-cell clones before and after both primary and booster YFV17D yellow fever vaccination, bulk TCR alpha and beta repertoires underwent longitudinal sequencing. The cohort comprised two healthy male donors, one aged 18 to 30 and one aged 30 to 40 years. Blood was drawn at multiple timepoints before and after primary and secondary immunization, with bulk PBMC replicates and cell subsets isolated. Results the study describes overall, beyond this receptor: A small fraction of clonotypes appeared in both the CD4 and CD8 compartments, likely as a result of convergent recombination. Only a couple of donors were included in the study, so the extent to which the findings can be generalized is limited. Compared with the primary T-cell response, the secondary T-cell response was faster but weaker, reaching its peak on day 5 rather than on day 15. After the booster, most clones that had expanded after primary vaccination were detected again (nearly 98% of CD4 and 88% of CD8), suggesting broad maintenance of memory. Computational filtering was needed because FACS-sorted repertoires could contain abundant contaminating clonotypes from the bulk population.

This TCR was recovered from a man aged 25-40 years who received the YFV17D yellow fever vaccine. Sequencing was performed on PBMCs, taken 15 days after the yellow fever booster vaccination. The chain couples TRBV20-1 to TRBJ1-5; 8 of the junction bases match TRBD1. The DNA sequence reads TGCAGTGCTACCCGGACAGGGAATCAGCCCCAGCATTTT. It translates to CSATRTGNQPQHF.